The 18 T cell receptor beta chains listed next were all sequenced from one sample in a study of T-cell memory formation after mild COVID-19. TCRdb analysed the 5' RACE reads with MiXCR anew, one entry per CDR3 protein. This sample yields 90,000 to 120,000 distinct CDR3 sequences, of which roughly a sixth are seen a single time; roughly 6% belongs to the top ten. Source material: PBMCs or a T cell subset sorted from them (not recorded which). The source is a man aged 18 to 30 who had mild COVID-19 (a few samples of this study predate the infection). Cell type and time point are not known.

This clonotype was recorded a few times. This rearrangement joins TRBV5-1 to TRBJ1-2, with D possibly TRBD1 on 5 matching bases. Germline CDR1 and CDR2: SGHRS and YFSETQ. This CDR3 contains 12 residues. The V end lost 5 bases, the J end lost 1 base, and 6 bases lay between the germline ends. The CDR3 protein is CASRQDNYGYTF. The CDR3 DNA reads as TGCGCCAGCAGACAGGATAACTATGGCTACACCTTC.

This clonotype was picked up a small number of times. CDR3 residues: CASSQESRQGSVLTF. The CDR3 nucleotides read TGCGCCAGCAGCCAAGAATCGCGGCAGGGGAGCGTCCTGACTTTC. The V call is TRBV4-3, the J call TRBJ2-6; D is possibly TRBD1 (6 bases). CDR3 length: 15 amino acids. Germline CDR1 and CDR2: LGHNA and YSLEER. V was cut by 0 bases and J by 12 bases, with 15 bases left in between.

In this sample, this clonotype turned up a few times. V gene TRBV9 combines with J gene TRBJ2-3, with D perhaps TRBD2 (6 bases). Germline V CDR1 and CDR2: SGDLS, YYNGEE. The CDR3 extends over 15 amino acids. Trimming shortened V by 4 bases and J by 6 bases, and 18 bases separated the two germline ends. The CDR3 sequence is CASSFGTDRGDTQYF. CDR3 nucleotides: TGTGCCAGCAGCTTCGGGACCGACCGGGGGGATACGCAGTATTTT.

This clonotype was counted between two and nine times. V is TRBV5-1 and J is TRBJ2-7; 7 bases fit TRBD2. The CDR3 runs 18 residues. CDR1 SGHRS and CDR2 YFSETQ come from the germline V gene. The V gene end was trimmed by 3 bases and the J gene end by 2 bases; junction bases not matched to a gene: 17. CDR3 amino acids: CASSSSPGGRSTAYEQYF. The CDR3, as DNA: TGCGCCAGCAGCTCATCGCCAGGCGGGAGAAGTACGGCCTACGAGCAGTACTTC.

J is TRBJ2-4 and V is TRBV4-1; D may match TRBD1 or TRBD2 (5 bases each). Trimming stripped 3 bases from V and 6 bases from J, with 21 bases between. The CDR3 spans 17 residues. Germline-derived CDR1 and CDR2 are MGHRA and YSYEKL. This chain's CDR3 is CASSHAPGRRRGNIQYF. Written as DNA, the CDR3 is TGCGCCAGCAGCCATGCTCCAGGGCGCCGCCGGGGAAACATTCAGTACTTC.

This clonotype has more than one count but fewer than ten. This sequence joins TRBV7-2 and TRBJ2-3; D possibly corresponds to TRBD1 (6 bases). Trimming took 5 bases from V and 13 from J, leaving 22 bases between them. The germline gives CDR1 SGHTA, CDR2 FQGNSA. This CDR3 has 14 residues. This chain's CDR3 is CASSPLGGLSPEYF. In DNA form, the CDR3 reads TGTGCCAGCAGCCCTCTTGGGGGCCTCAGCCCTGAGTATTTT.

The gene calls are TRBV12-3 or TRBV12-4 and TRBJ1-2; D is perhaps TRBD1 (5 bases). V lost 5 bases, J lost 4 bases, and 14 bases lay in between. The CDR3 totals 14 residues. The CDR3 region is CASSRTGEGYGYTF. CDR3 coding DNA: TGTGCCAGCAGTCGAACAGGAGAGGGCTATGGCTACACCTTC.

The gene calls are TRBV5-1 and TRBJ2-1, with D possibly being TRBD2 (5 bases). Germline CDR1 reads SGHRS; CDR2 reads YFSETQ. The V gene lost 0 bases and the J gene lost 3 bases, with 13 bases spanning the gap. The CDR3 spans 16 residues. Here the CDR3 DNA reads TGCGCCAGCAGCTTGGCGGAGGCGGTTTACTACAATGAGCAGTTCTTC. It encodes CASSLAEAVYYNEQFF.

This clonotype was counted between two and nine times. This chain links TRBV9 with TRBJ2-1; TRBD1 agrees at 10 bases. The J segment lost 8 bases and the V segment lost 3 bases, leaving 8 bases of the junction unmatched. The CDR3 covers 15 residues. CDR1 and CDR2 from the germline V gene are SGDLS and YYNGEE. For the CDR3, the DNA is TGTGCCAGCAGCGGTCCGGGACAGGGGCGCGATGAGCAGTTCTTC. Its protein product is CASSGPGQGRDEQFF.

J is TRBJ2-3 and V is TRBV4-3; a weak D match, TRBD1 (7 bases). Germline CDR1 reads LGHNA; CDR2 reads YSLEER. The V and J ends lost 2 bases and 0 bases respectively, with 15 bases between them. This CDR3 region has 17 residues. The CDR3 protein is CASSQKGAGTSTDTQYF. The CDR3 DNA reads TGCGCCAGCAGCCAAAAGGGGGCCGGGACTAGCACAGATACGCAGTATTTT.

This clonotype was seen a handful of times. The chain has TRBV9 and TRBJ2-6, with 8 bases lining up with TRBD2. The V segment lost 3 bases and the J segment 2 bases; nucleotides outside the gene matches: 1. The length of the CDR3 is 15 residues. The germline V gene encodes CDR1 SGDLS and CDR2 YYNGEE. The CDR3, as DNA: TGTGCCAGCAGCGCGGGGGGGGCTGGGGCCAACGTCCTGACTTTC. Its translation is CASSAGGAGANVLTF.

The chain carries TRBV10-3 and TRBJ2-7, with TRBD2 matching 15 bases. With V trimmed by 6 bases and J by 3 bases, 12 bases remained unmatched. This CDR3 is 18 amino acids long. CDR1 ENHRY and CDR2 SYGVKD come from the germline V gene. CDR3 sequence (DNA): TGTGCCATCAGCCCCGGACTAGCGGGGGGGCCGGGTCGCTACGAGCAGTACTTC. This gives the protein CAISPGLAGGPGRYEQYF.

The V and J genes are TRBV9 and TRBJ2-3, with TRBD1 identical over 8 bases. Losses at the gene ends were 4 bases for V and 2 bases for J; bases not matched to a gene: 9. The CDR3 covers 16 residues. The germline gives CDR1 SGDLS, CDR2 YYNGEE. The CDR3 nucleotides are TGTGCCAGCAGCCGAAGGACAGGGACTTACACAGATACGCAGTATTTT. It is translated as CASSRRTGTYTDTQYF. Full variable domain (outside the CDR3, taken from reference TRBV9 and TRBJ2-3): DSGVTQTPKHLITATGQRVTLRCSPRSGDLSVYWYQQSLDQGLQFLIQYYNGEERAKGNILERFSAQQFPDLHSELNLSSLELGDSALYFCASSRRTGTYTDTQYFGPGTRLTVL.

The chain couples TRBV20-1 to TRBJ2-3; 11 positions match TRBD2. Looked up from germline, CDR1 is DFQATT and CDR2 is SNEGSKA (reference sequence). This CDR3 is 15 amino acids long. Trimming cost V 5 bases and J 0 bases; bases outside gene matches: 4. The DNA of the CDR3 is TGCAGTGCTCTCCGACTAGCGGGGAGCACAGATACGCAGTATTTT. Translated, it gives CSALRLAGSTDTQYF.

This chain links TRBV7-8 with TRBJ1-4; 7 bases are shared with TRBD1. With 5 bases clipped from V and 4 bases from J, the junction kept 10 bases outside the gene matches. This CDR3 spans 16 amino acids. From germline, CDR1 is SGHVS and CDR2 FQNEAQ. Here the CDR3 DNA reads TGTGCCAGCAGCCAAAACCCGGGACAGATTAATGAAAAACTGTTTTTT. Amino acid sequence: CASSQNPGQINEKLFF.

This clonotype was seen a handful of times. This chain uses TRBV2 with TRBJ2-7; 11 nucleotides line up with TRBD1. V lost 7 bases and J lost 3; bases outside the gene matches: 2. CDR1 is SNHLY, CDR2 FYNNEI, per germline. This CDR3 is built from 13 residues. The CDR3 reads CASKGQGVYEQYF. For the CDR3, the DNA is TGTGCCAGCAAGGGACAGGGGGTCTACGAGCAGTACTTC.

The V gene is TRBV13, the J gene TRBJ2-3; D remains ambiguous. The V gene's germline CDR1 is PRHDT and CDR2 FYEKMQ (reference sequence). Trimming took off 5 bases at V and 2 bases at J, with 17 bases between the two ends. CDR3 length equals 16 residues. CDR3 coding DNA: TGTGCCAGCAGCCCACCGATGGGAACTAACACAGATACGCAGTATTTT. Its protein product is CASSPPMGTNTDTQYF.

This clonotype was detected ten times or more. V gene TRBV28 combines with J gene TRBJ2-1, with 7 bases that match TRBD1. J gave up 7 bases and V 3 bases, and 9 bases lay outside the gene matches. Germline V gene data show CDR1 as MDHEN and CDR2 as SYDVKM. This CDR3 has 15 amino acids. CDR3 sequence reads: CASSFIGNRGNEQFF. CDR3 in DNA: TGTGCCAGCAGTTTTATAGGTAACAGGGGAAATGAGCAGTTCTTC. Complete variable domain (other parts from reference TRBV28 and TRBJ2-1): DVKVTQSSRYLVKRTGEKVFLECVQDMDHENMFWYRQDPGLGLRLIYFSYDVKMKEKGDIPEGYSVSREKKERFSLILESASTNQTSMYLCASSFIGNRGNEQFFGPGTRLTVL.